This is a list of T cell receptor beta chains from one sample in a study of T-cell reconstitution after alpha-beta-depleted transplantation in children. TCRdb passed the PCR reads through MiXCR, listing each CDR3 protein once. This table holds over 120,000 distinct CDR3 sequences, 7.5% to 9% found once. The sequencing used PBMCs, mostly from graft donor cells, collected 180 days after TCRalphabeta/CD19-depleted stem cell transplant. Source of these receptors: a female patient under 10 years old who had a stem cell transplant for congenital amegakaryocytic thrombocytopenia, so the T cells may come from the graft donor. Each CDR3 is given with its conserved first and last residue. Fields, in order: V gene, J gene, D gene, clone size, CDR3 DNA, CDR3 protein. The D gene is left open where the match is weak. Clone size is shown for a subset of rows, as once, few, many or a class of expanded clone.

TRBV12-3/TRBV12-4,TRBJ2-1,-,many,TGTGCCAGCAGTTTTATGCGGGACAGCTCCTACAATGAGCAGTTCTTC,CASSFMRDSSYNEQFF
TRBV29-1,TRBJ2-3,TRBD2,many,TGCAGCGTGGTTGACAGCGGGGCAGATACGCAGTATTTT,CSVVDSGADTQYF
TRBV20-1,TRBJ2-7,-,-,TGCAGTGCGGAACGGTACGAGCAGTACTTC,CSAERYEQYF
TRBV29-1,TRBJ2-7,-,many,TGCAGCGTTGCCCAGGGGTCAGGGTACGAGCAGTACTTC,CSVAQGSGYEQYF
TRBV20-1,TRBJ1-1,-,many,TGCAGTGCTACAGGCACGGGGGAGGTTTTCTTT,CSATGTGEVFF
TRBV4-3,TRBJ2-1,TRBD2,few,TGCGCCAGCAGCCATAGACTAGCGGGATATGTGATGAATGAGCAGTTCTTC,CASSHRLAGYVMNEQFF
TRBV7-2,TRBJ2-6,-,few,TGTGCCAGCAGCCGGACCTTAGCCTTTGGGGCCAACGTCCTGACTTTC,CASSRTLAFGANVLTF
TRBV7-3,TRBJ2-7,-,few,TGTGCCAGCAGCTCGGGGGTGGGGGGATACGAGCAGTACTTC,CASSSGVGGYEQYF
TRBV24-1,TRBJ2-5,TRBD1,many,TGTGCCACCAGTGAGGCCTTTGGTGCAGGGGGCAGATACCAAGAGACCCAGTACTTC,CATSEAFGAGGRYQETQYF
TRBV25-1,TRBJ2-1,TRBD2,many,TGTGCCAGCAGTGAATGGGAGGGACTAGCGGAGTACAATGAGCAGTTCTTC,CASSEWEGLAEYNEQFF
TRBV25-1,TRBJ1-1,-,many,TGTGCCAGCAGTGAATTTTCGGACAGGAACACTGAAGCTTTCTTT,CASSEFSDRNTEAFF
TRBV5-1,TRBJ1-4,TRBD1,once,TGCGCCAGCAGCCGGGACAGTAGAACTAATGAAGAACTGTTTTTT,CASSRDSRTNEELFF
TRBV20-1,TRBJ1-2,-,many,TGCAGTGCTAGAGATCCCCCGGGGGGTTATGGCTACACCTTC,CSARDPPGGYGYTF
TRBV5-1,TRBJ2-3,TRBD1,many,TGCGCCAGCAGCGTACAGGGGAGAACAGATACGCAGTATTTT,CASSVQGRTDTQYF
TRBV28,TRBJ2-3,-,many,TGTGCCAGCAGTTTACTAGCCACAGATACGCAGTATTTT,CASSLLATDTQYF
TRBV29-1,TRBJ2-5,TRBD2,many,TGCAGCGTTTACTCGGCCGGGGGGGAAGAGACCCAGTACTTC,CSVYSAGGEETQYF
TRBV20-1,TRBJ2-3,TRBD2,many,TGCAGTGCTGGACTAGCTGGTGGACGGGATACGCAGTATTTT,CSAGLAGGRDTQYF
TRBV29-1,TRBJ2-7,TRBD2,many,TGCAGCGTTGAAGATCCGGGAGGGGGATACGAGCAGTACTTC,CSVEDPGGGYEQYF
TRBV18,TRBJ1-2,-,-,TGTGCCAGCTCCAACACCCTCCGGGACCCACAACAGAATGGCTACACCTTC,CASSNTLRDPQQNGYTF
TRBV7-9,TRBJ2-7,-,few,TGTGCCAGCAGCTTACACAGCAGCTCCTACGAGCAGTACTTC,CASSLHSSSYEQYF
TRBV7-2,TRBJ2-7,-,few,TGTGCCAGCAGCTTGGCCGGGAGATCCAAGGGGTACGAGCAGTACTTC,CASSLAGRSKGYEQYF
TRBV24-1,TRBJ2-7,-,many,TGTGCCACCAGTGAAAACCGGGACAAGGCCGAGTACTTC,CATSENRDKAEYF
TRBV4-1,TRBJ2-3,-,many,TGCGCCAGCAGCCCGAGGGCAGATACGCAGTATTTT,CASSPRADTQYF
TRBV5-4,TRBJ2-4,TRBD2,-,TGTGCCAGCAGCATAACGGGGGGGCTCGCCAAAAACATTCAGTACTTC,CASSITGGLAKNIQYF
TRBV5-1,TRBJ1-1,-,many,TGCGCCAGCAGCTTGGTGAGGGGCGCTGAAGCTTTCTTT,CASSLVRGAEAFF
TRBV4-2,TRBJ2-7,-,few,TGTGCCAGCAGCCAAGATCGGGCCTCAGCCTACGAGCAGTACTTC,CASSQDRASAYEQYF
TRBV29-1,TRBJ2-2,-,-,TGCAGCGTTGTTGTGTTATACGGGGAGCTGTTTTTT,CSVVVLYGELFF
TRBV19,TRBJ2-1,-,many,TGTGCCAGTAGTATAGGACTACACTCCTACAATGAGCAGTTCTTC,CASSIGLHSYNEQFF
TRBV20-1,TRBJ2-7,TRBD1,many,TGCAGTGCTAGAGTCCCATGGGGACAGGGCTCCTACGAGCAGTACTTC,CSARVPWGQGSYEQYF
TRBV12-3/TRBV12-4,TRBJ2-3,TRBD2,-,TGTGCCAGCAGAACTCTAGCGGGGTCGGATACGCAGTATTTT,CASRTLAGSDTQYF
TRBV12-3/TRBV12-4,TRBJ2-1,-,few,TGTGCCAGCAGTTTACGGGCAGGGGAAGGGCAGTTCTTC,CASSLRAGEGQFF
TRBV20-1,TRBJ2-7,-,many,TGCAGTGCTAGGGCAGCTACTAGCTACGAGCAGTACTTC,CSARAATSYEQYF
TRBV5-1,TRBJ2-1,-,many,TGCGCCAGCAGCTACGGTTTTGGGTTAGACAATGAGCAGTTCTTC,CASSYGFGLDNEQFF
TRBV28,TRBJ2-7,TRBD1,many,TGTGCCATCAGCAATACAGGGGGTTACGAGCAGTACTTC,CAISNTGGYEQYF
TRBV11-2,TRBJ2-7,TRBD1,few,TGTGCCAGCAGCATGCCGGGACAGGGGGTCTACGAGCAGTACTTC,CASSMPGQGVYEQYF
TRBV14,TRBJ2-3,-,many,TGTGCCAGCAGCCCGAATTCCGCAGATACGCAGTATTTT,CASSPNSADTQYF
TRBV12-3/TRBV12-4,TRBJ2-2,-,few,TGTGCCAGCAGTTTACTGCCGACGGACACCGGGGAGCTGTTTTTT,CASSLLPTDTGELFF
TRBV28,TRBJ2-3,TRBD1,many,TGTGCCAGCAGTTTAGGGACAGGGGGCGCGTGGGATACGCAGTATTTT,CASSLGTGGAWDTQYF
TRBV5-1,TRBJ2-7,-,-,TGCGCCAGCAGCTTTGACGGGAGAACCTCCTACGAGCAGTACTTC,CASSFDGRTSYEQYF
TRBV7-6,TRBJ2-2,TRBD2,many,TGTGCCAGCGCATGGACTAGCGGGATCGGCTACACCGGGGAGCTGTTTTTT,CASAWTSGIGYTGELFF
TRBV11-2,TRBJ2-5,TRBD2,few,TGTGCCAGCAGCGCCAGACTTTGGGGGGGTCAAGAGACCCAGTACTTC,CASSARLWGGQETQYF
TRBV10-3,TRBJ2-7,TRBD2,few,TGTGCCACTAGCGGGGAGACTTACGAGCAGTACTTC,CATSGETYEQYF
TRBV7-3,TRBJ1-6,-,many,TGTGCCAGCAGCCTAGGGGGTTACGGCAATTCACCCCTCCACTTT,CASSLGGYGNSPLHF
TRBV10-3,TRBJ2-5,-,few,TGTGCCATCAGTGAGTCGTCGGGGGAGACCCAGTACTTC,CAISESSGETQYF
TRBV12-3/TRBV12-4,TRBJ2-7,-,many,TGTGCCAGCAGTTTTGAGGGGTACGAGCAGTACTTC,CASSFEGYEQYF
TRBV25-1,TRBJ1-4,-,many,TGTGCCAGCAGTGAATTTGGGCAGAGCACTAATGAAAAACTGTTTTTT,CASSEFGQSTNEKLFF
TRBV28,TRBJ1-2,TRBD1,many,TGTGCCAGCAGTCAAGGACAGGCTAACTATGGCTACACCTTC,CASSQGQANYGYTF
TRBV5-1,TRBJ1-2,-,many,TGCGCCAGCCGCTGGACGGAACTCTATGGCTACACCTTC,CASRWTELYGYTF
TRBV29-1,TRBJ2-5,TRBD2,many,TGCAGCGGGCGGGAGGGCCTGGAGGGGACCCAGTACTTC,CSGREGLEGTQYF
TRBV7-2,TRBJ2-3,-,many,TGTGCCAGCAGTCCGTATCCCGCTGAAGATACGCAGTATTTT,CASSPYPAEDTQYF
TRBV5-1,TRBJ1-2,-,many,TGCGCCAGCAGCTTGTTAGGGGAGCCTAACTATGGCTACACCTTC,CASSLLGEPNYGYTF
TRBV19,TRBJ1-6,TRBD1,few,TGTGCCAGCAGGGACAGGGGGTTCTCACCCCTCCACTTT,CASRDRGFSPLHF